The rows below give T cell receptor beta chains drawn from one sample of a study of CD8+ T cells in alopecia areata. TCRdb's table, derived via immunoSEQ multiplex PCR, lists solely in-frame clones and lacks some. Here the sample spans around 200,000 clones, roughly 53% being singletons. The specimen comprised CD8+ T cells sorted from blood, sampled at week 24, from a patient treated with tofacitinib. Every receptor here comes from a human donor with alopecia areata. Each CDR3 is given with its conserved first and last residue. A D gene is named only where the DNA matches it firmly. Only part of the rows carry a size: once, few, many, or a class if the clone is expanded.

CDR3 DNA | CDR3 protein | J gene | clone size | V gene | D gene
TGTGCCTGGAGTTTGGGGGAGTACTACAATGAGCAGTTCTTC | CAWSLGEYYNEQFF | TRBJ2-1 | - | TRBV30 | -
TGTGCTAGCAGCTTAAAGGTTACAGATACGCAGTATTTT | CASSLKVTDTQYF | TRBJ2-3 | few | TRBV7-7 | -
TGCAGCGTTGGCTCACAGGGGACGGTGTTTTTT | CSVGSQGTVFF | TRBJ1-4 | - | TRBV29-1 | TRBD1
TGTGCCAGCAGATCAGTTGGAACCTATGGCTACACCTTC | CASRSVGTYGYTF | TRBJ1-2 | - | TRBV25-1 | -
TGTGCCAGCAGGGGCGGCGGGGGTGCCTACGAGCAGTACTTC | CASRGGGGAYEQYF | TRBJ2-7 | - | TRBV27 | TRBD2
TGTGCCTGGAACCCATCCCCGGGGACAGGGAAGAGAGGCAATCAGCCCCAGCATTTT | CAWNPSPGTGKRGNQPQHF | TRBJ1-5 | once | TRBV30 | TRBD1
TGTGCCAGCAGCCTAGGGGGTGAAAATTCACCCCTCCACTTT | CASSLGGENSPLHF | TRBJ1-6 | - | TRBV6-6 | -
TGTGCCAGCAGCTCAGGGTTAGATGAAAAACTGTTTTTT | CASSSGLDEKLFF | TRBJ1-4 | - | TRBV9 | -
TGTGCCAGCAGCTTAGGAGGGATCAATCAGCCCCAGCATTTT | CASSLGGINQPQHF | TRBJ1-5 | - | TRBV7-9 | -
TGTGCCAGCAGTCCTTCCTCCGGGACCCAGTACTTC | CASSPSSGTQYF | TRBJ2-5 | - | TRBV27 | -
TGCAGCGTTGGCGGGGGGAGGTACAATGAGCAGTTCTTC | CSVGGGRYNEQFF | TRBJ2-1 | few | TRBV29-1 | TRBD2
TGTGCCAGTGGCACGACAGGGACGTCCCAGCATTTT | CASGTTGTSQHF | TRBJ1-5 | - | TRBV6-6 | TRBD1
TGTGCCAGCAGCGTAGATGACAGGGGCACAGATACGCAGTATTTT | CASSVDDRGTDTQYF | TRBJ2-3 | once | TRBV9 | TRBD1
TGCAGCGTTGAAGATCCGGTGGGTTACGGCTACACCTTC | CSVEDPVGYGYTF | TRBJ1-2 | few | TRBV29-1 | -
TGCGCCAGCAGTCAATCGAACCTCGATGTTGCAGATACGCAGTATTTT | CASSQSNLDVADTQYF | TRBJ2-3 | - | TRBV23-1 | -
TGCGCCAGCAGGCAGGGGGCTGAGCAGTTCTTC | CASRQGAEQFF | TRBJ2-1 | - | TRBV5-1 | TRBD1
TGTGCCAGCAGCACCTGGGACACCACCCAGTACTTC | CASSTWDTTQYF | TRBJ2-5 | once | TRBV9 | -
TGTGCCTGGATCAGGGGCACAGGGGTTGGCGGCTACACCTTC | CAWIRGTGVGGYTF | TRBJ1-2 | - | TRBV30 | TRBD1
TGCGCCAGCAGCCAAGGGACAGGCTCAACGGATGGCTACACCTTC | CASSQGTGSTDGYTF | TRBJ1-2 | - | TRBV4-1 | TRBD1
TGTGCCAGCAGCCCAACTGATAATTCCTACGAGCAGTACTTC | CASSPTDNSYEQYF | TRBJ2-7 | few | TRBV7-9 | -
TGTGCCAGCAGCCGGGGCAGGGACGAGCAGTACTTC | CASSRGRDEQYF | TRBJ2-7 | few | TRBV13 | -
TGCAGCGTTGATGGGGGGTTGGAGGGAGAGACCCAATACTTC | CSVDGGLEGETQYF | TRBJ2-5 | - | TRBV29-1 | -
TGTGCCAGCAGCCAACCGGGACTAGCGGGTCAGAGCTCCTACAATGAGCAGTTCTTC | CASSQPGLAGQSSYNEQFF | TRBJ2-1 | - | TRBV14 | TRBD2
TGCGCCAGCAGCCGACTAGCGAGATACCACGAGCAGTACTTC | CASSRLARYHEQYF | TRBJ2-7 | few | TRBV4-1 | TRBD2
TGTGCCAGCAACCCAGGGAGCACAGATACGCAGTATTTT | CASNPGSTDTQYF | TRBJ2-3 | - | TRBV2 | -
TGTGCCAGCAGCTTATCGTCTTCGGAGACCCAGTACTTC | CASSLSSSETQYF | TRBJ2-5 | once | TRBV7-8 | -
TGCGCCAGCAGTGCGGATGGCAATCTGGGCACCGGGGAGCTGTTTTTT | CASSADGNLGTGELFF | TRBJ2-2 | once | TRBV10-1 | -
TGCAGCGTTGGAGGACAGTACACTGAAGCTTTCTTT | CSVGGQYTEAFF | TRBJ1-1 | - | TRBV29-1 | -
TGCGCCAGCGGGACTAGCGGGGGGTTCTTGAGCTCCTACAATGAGCAGTTCTTC | CASGTSGGFLSSYNEQFF | TRBJ2-1 | - | TRBV5-1 | TRBD2
TGTGCCAGCAGCGCGGGACAGGGCCACGAGCAGTACTTC | CASSAGQGHEQYF | TRBJ2-7 | - | TRBV27 | TRBD1
TGTGCCAGCAGTCAAGCGTACGAGCAGTACTTC | CASSQAYEQYF | TRBJ2-7 | - | TRBV2 | -
TGTGCCAGCGGGACTTTAAGCTCCTACAATGAGCAGTTCTTC | CASGTLSSYNEQFF | TRBJ2-1 | few | TRBV6-5 | -
TGTGCCAGCTCACCCCGGGACAGGAATAATTCACCCCTCCACTTT | CASSPRDRNNSPLHF | TRBJ1-6 | - | TRBV18 | TRBD1
TGCGCCAGCAGCCTATTTCGGGGGGTCCCTCGGCATACGCAGTATTTT | CASSLFRGVPRHTQYF | TRBJ2-3 | - | TRBV5-1 | TRBD2
TGCGCCAGCAGCTTCGAGAGCGGTACTTCCTACGAGCAGTACTTC | CASSFESGTSYEQYF | TRBJ2-7 | - | TRBV5-1 | -
TGTGCCAGCAGCCACTCCTACGAGCAGTACTTC | CASSHSYEQYF | TRBJ2-7 | few | TRBV6-5 | -
TGTGCCAGCAGCTTATTACGGTCGTGGAGGGAAATTACTTTC | CASSLLRSWREITF | TRBJ1-2 | - | TRBV7-9 | -
TGTGCCAGCAGCTCAACAGATACGCAGTATTTT | CASSSTDTQYF | TRBJ2-3 | - | TRBV13 | -
TGTGCCAGCAATGGCCGTGAAAGCCGCACAGATACGCAGTATTTT | CASNGRESRTDTQYF | TRBJ2-3 | - | TRBV13 | -
TGTGCCATCAGTGAGTCGAGCGGGGGCGGTGAGACCCAGTACTTC | CAISESSGGGETQYF | TRBJ2-5 | - | TRBV10-3 | TRBD2
TGTGCCAGCAGCCGCCTTCAGGGCCAGTCGGCCCAGTACTTC | CASSRLQGQSAQYF | TRBJ2-5 | few | TRBV6-6 | -
TGTGCCAGCAGTGGTTGGCAGTACAATGAGCAGTTCTTC | CASSGWQYNEQFF | TRBJ2-1 | - | TRBV2 | -
TGTGCCAGCAGCCCGCCGACAGGGGGCAAAAATGGCTACACCTTC | CASSPPTGGKNGYTF | TRBJ1-2 | few | TRBV9 | TRBD1
TGTGCCAGCAGCTTACCTATTAGCGGGGAAAACATTCAGTACTTC | CASSLPISGENIQYF | TRBJ2-4 | - | TRBV11-2 | TRBD2
TGCGCCAGCAGCTTGGGCGTCAGGGTTGCCACAGATACGCAGTATTTT | CASSLGVRVATDTQYF | TRBJ2-3 | - | TRBV5-1 | -
TGTGCCACCAGCAGAGATCGTCAGGGAGGACAGCCCCAGCATTTT | CATSRDRQGGQPQHF | TRBJ1-5 | few | TRBV15 | -
TGTGCCAGCAGCCCGGACAGGGCGCCCGGTCAGCCCCAGCATTTT | CASSPDRAPGQPQHF | TRBJ1-5 | - | TRBV2 | TRBD1
TGTGCCAGCACCAGCGGTTCCTCCTACAATGAGCAGTTCTTC | CASTSGSSYNEQFF | TRBJ2-1 | - | TRBV9 | -
TGTGCCAGCAGTGGGTCGAAAGACAGGGGACCTAACTATGGCTACACCTTC | CASSGSKDRGPNYGYTF | TRBJ1-2 | - | TRBV25-1 | TRBD1
TGCGCCAGCAGGGGGGAGAGGGTTGAAAAACTGTTTTTT | CASRGERVEKLFF | TRBJ1-4 | - | TRBV4-1 | -
TGTGCCAGTAGTACCACCCTAGCGGGGGTAAACACCGGGGAGCTGTTTTTT | CASSTTLAGVNTGELFF | TRBJ2-2 | - | TRBV19 | TRBD2
TGTGCCAGCAGCTTAGGTACAGGTTCGCTCAGCGAGCAGTACTTC | CASSLGTGSLSEQYF | TRBJ2-7 | - | TRBV7-9 | -
TGCGCCAGCAGCGGTGGAAACTATGGCTACACCTTC | CASSGGNYGYTF | TRBJ1-2 | - | TRBV5-1 | -
TGTGCCAGCAGCGGAATGAACGAGCAGTACTTC | CASSGMNEQYF | TRBJ2-7 | few | TRBV5-6 | -
TGTGCCAGCAGCTTGAGCGGCAGCCGCACAGATACGCAGTATTTT | CASSLSGSRTDTQYF | TRBJ2-3 | - | TRBV5-6 | -